A selection of T cell receptor beta chains follows, all from one sample in a study of T-cell reconstitution after alpha-beta-depleted transplantation in children. TCRdb re-analysed the PCR reads in MiXCR, keeping a single row per CDR3 protein. Found here are approximately 80,000 distinct CDR3 sequences, 13% to 15% of them singletons; the top ten hold 25% to 35%. Source: PBMCs, mostly from graft donor cells, taken 180 days after TCRalphabeta/CD19-depleted stem cell transplant. The origin of the receptors is a male patient aged 2-15 years who had a stem cell transplant for acute lymphoblastic leukemia, so the T cells may come from the graft donor. Each CDR3 is given with its conserved first and last residue.

J gene: TRBJ1-2
V gene: TRBV7-9
CDR3 protein: CASNPEGPRNGYTF

J gene: TRBJ1-1
V gene: TRBV7-2
CDR3 protein: CASSLQGRATEAFF

J gene: TRBJ2-7
V gene: TRBV6-1
CDR3 protein: CASTIRASSSYEQYF

J gene: TRBJ1-1
V gene: TRBV24-1
CDR3 protein: CATSDSQGAGTEAFF

J gene: TRBJ2-7
V gene: TRBV28
CDR3 protein: CASSLLAPWTGQNGHEQYF

J gene: TRBJ2-1
V gene: TRBV5-1
CDR3 protein: CASSPGTASYNEQFF

J gene: TRBJ1-1
V gene: TRBV6-5
CDR3 protein: CASRFRTEAFF

J gene: TRBJ2-2
V gene: TRBV10-3
CDR3 protein: CAIRPSGRNTGELFF

J gene: TRBJ2-7
V gene: TRBV10-3
CDR3 protein: CAISVLAGAAYEQYF

J gene: TRBJ1-1
V gene: TRBV6-5
CDR3 protein: CASNDAVEAFF

J gene: TRBJ2-3
V gene: TRBV2
CDR3 protein: CASSDHSTDTQYF

J gene: TRBJ2-7
V gene: TRBV11-1
CDR3 protein: CASSVNADSPREQYF

J gene: TRBJ2-4
V gene: TRBV12-3/TRBV12-4
CDR3 protein: CASSPRQGGAKNIQYF

J gene: TRBJ2-5
V gene: TRBV11-3
CDR3 protein: CASSLRGEETQYF

J gene: TRBJ2-3
V gene: TRBV11-1
CDR3 protein: CASARGPRSDTQYF

J gene: TRBJ1-2
V gene: TRBV21-1
CDR3 protein: CASATGGGGYTF

J gene: TRBJ1-1
V gene: TRBV7-2
CDR3 protein: CASSYGQGGTEAFF

J gene: TRBJ2-7
V gene: TRBV5-6
CDR3 protein: CASSPRRSYEQYF

J gene: TRBJ2-5
V gene: TRBV9
CDR3 protein: CASSVGEAGGRETQYF

J gene: TRBJ1-2
V gene: TRBV29-1
CDR3 protein: CSVEGQTNYGYTF

J gene: TRBJ2-4
V gene: TRBV20-1
CDR3 protein: CSARGPRLAKNIQYF

J gene: TRBJ2-5
V gene: TRBV12-3/TRBV12-4
CDR3 protein: CASTTSGGAETQYF

J gene: TRBJ1-3
V gene: TRBV2
CDR3 protein: CASAWGGPGNTIYF

J gene: TRBJ1-6
V gene: TRBV10-3
CDR3 protein: CAISSGTGRSPLHF